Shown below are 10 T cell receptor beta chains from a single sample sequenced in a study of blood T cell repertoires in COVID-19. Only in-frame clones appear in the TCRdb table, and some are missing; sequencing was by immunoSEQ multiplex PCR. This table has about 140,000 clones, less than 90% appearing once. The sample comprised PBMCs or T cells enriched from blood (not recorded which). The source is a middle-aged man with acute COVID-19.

CDR3 sequence reads: CASSSFTGGGNQPQHF. CDR3 DNA sequence: TGTGCCAGCAGCTCGTTTACAGGGGGGGGCAATCAGCCCCAGCATTTT. The chain has TRBV11-2 and TRBJ1-5, with 8 bases fitting TRBD1. Per the germline V gene, CDR1 is SGHAT and CDR2 is FQNNGV. J lost 2 bases, V lost 4 bases, and 7 bases had no gene match. The CDR3 extends over 16 amino acids.

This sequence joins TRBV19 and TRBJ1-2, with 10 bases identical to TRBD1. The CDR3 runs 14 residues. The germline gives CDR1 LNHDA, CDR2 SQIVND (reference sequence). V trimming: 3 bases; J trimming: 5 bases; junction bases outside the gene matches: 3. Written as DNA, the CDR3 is TGTGCCAGTAGTATGGACAGGGGGAGATATGGCTACACCTTC. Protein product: CASSMDRGRYGYTF.

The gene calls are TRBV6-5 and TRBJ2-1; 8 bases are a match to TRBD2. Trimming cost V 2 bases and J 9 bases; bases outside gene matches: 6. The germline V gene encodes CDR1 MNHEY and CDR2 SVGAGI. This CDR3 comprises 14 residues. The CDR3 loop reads CASSYTSGYGEQFF. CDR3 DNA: TGTGCCAGCAGTTACACTAGCGGCTACGGTGAGCAGTTCTTC.

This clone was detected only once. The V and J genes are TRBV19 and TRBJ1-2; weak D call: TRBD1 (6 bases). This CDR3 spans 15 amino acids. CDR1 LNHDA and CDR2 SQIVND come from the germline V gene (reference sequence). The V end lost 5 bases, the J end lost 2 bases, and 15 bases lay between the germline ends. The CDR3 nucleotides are TGTGCCAGTAGTCACCGAGAAGACAGGAACTATGGCTACACCTTC. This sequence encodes CASSHREDRNYGYTF.

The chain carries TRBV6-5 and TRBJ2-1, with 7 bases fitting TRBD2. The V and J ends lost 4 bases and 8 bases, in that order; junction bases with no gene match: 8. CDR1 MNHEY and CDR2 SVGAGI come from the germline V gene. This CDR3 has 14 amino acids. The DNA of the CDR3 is TGTGCCAGCAGTTCCGCCGAAGCGGGGCATGAGCAGTTCTTC. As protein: CASSSAEAGHEQFF.

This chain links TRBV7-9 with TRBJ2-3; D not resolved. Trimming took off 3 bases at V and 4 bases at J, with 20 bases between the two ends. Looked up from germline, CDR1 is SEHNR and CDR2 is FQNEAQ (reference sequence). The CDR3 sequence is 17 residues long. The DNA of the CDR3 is TGTGCCAGCAGCTTTTTTCCGGGTTTTGGTGGCGCAGATACGCAGTATTTT. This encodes CASSFFPGFGGADTQYF.

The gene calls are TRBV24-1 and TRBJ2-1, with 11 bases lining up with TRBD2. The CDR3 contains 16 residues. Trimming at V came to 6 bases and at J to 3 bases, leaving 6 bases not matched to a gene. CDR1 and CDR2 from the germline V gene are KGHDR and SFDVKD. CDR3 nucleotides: TGTGCCACCAGTCGAATTGGGACTAGCGGCTACAATGAGCAGTTCTTC. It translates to CATSRIGTSGYNEQFF.

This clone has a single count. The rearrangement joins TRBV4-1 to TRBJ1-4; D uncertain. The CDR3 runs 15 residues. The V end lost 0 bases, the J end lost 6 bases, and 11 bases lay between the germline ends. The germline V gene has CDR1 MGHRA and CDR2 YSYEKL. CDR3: CASSQEQRYDEKLFF. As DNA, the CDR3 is TGCGCCAGCAGCCAAGAACAAAGATATGATGAAAAACTGTTTTTT.

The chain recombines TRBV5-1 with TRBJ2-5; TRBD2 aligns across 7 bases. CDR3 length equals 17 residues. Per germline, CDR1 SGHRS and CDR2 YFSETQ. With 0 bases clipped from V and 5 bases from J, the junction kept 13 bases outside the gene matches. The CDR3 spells CASSLEGGSPVRETQYF. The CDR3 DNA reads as TGCGCCAGCAGCTTGGAGGGCGGGAGCCCCGTGCGGGAGACCCAGTACTTC.

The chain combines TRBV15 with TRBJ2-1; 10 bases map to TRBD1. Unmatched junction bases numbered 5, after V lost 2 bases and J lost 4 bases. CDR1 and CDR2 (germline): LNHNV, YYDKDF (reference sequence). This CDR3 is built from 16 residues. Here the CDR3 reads CATSRMRQGAYNEQFF. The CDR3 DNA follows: TGTGCCACCAGCAGAATGCGACAGGGGGCTTACAATGAGCAGTTCTTC.